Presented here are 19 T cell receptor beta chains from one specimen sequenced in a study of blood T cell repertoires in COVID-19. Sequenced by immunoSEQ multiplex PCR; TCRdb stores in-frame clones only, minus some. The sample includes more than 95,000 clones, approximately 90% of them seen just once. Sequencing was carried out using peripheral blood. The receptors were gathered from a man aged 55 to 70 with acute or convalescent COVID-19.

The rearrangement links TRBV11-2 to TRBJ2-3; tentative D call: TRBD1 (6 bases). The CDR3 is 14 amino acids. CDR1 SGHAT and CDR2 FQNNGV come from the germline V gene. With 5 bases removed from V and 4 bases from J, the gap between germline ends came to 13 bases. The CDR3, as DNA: TGTGCCAGCAGCCCCACGACAGGCCCAGATACGCAGTATTTT. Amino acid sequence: CASSPTTGPDTQYF.

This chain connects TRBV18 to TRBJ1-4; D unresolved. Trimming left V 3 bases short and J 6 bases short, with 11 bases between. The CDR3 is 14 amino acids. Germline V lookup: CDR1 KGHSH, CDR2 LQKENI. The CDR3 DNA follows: TGTGCCAGCTCACCCACCTCGGGTGATGAAAAACTGTTTTTT. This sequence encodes CASSPTSGDEKLFF.

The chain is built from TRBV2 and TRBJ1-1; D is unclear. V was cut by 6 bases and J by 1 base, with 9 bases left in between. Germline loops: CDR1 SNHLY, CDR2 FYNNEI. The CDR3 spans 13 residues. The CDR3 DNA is TGTGCCAGCAGGAAAGAGGGGAACACTGAAGCTTTCTTT. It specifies CASRKEGNTEAFF. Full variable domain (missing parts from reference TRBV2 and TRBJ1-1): EPEVTQTPSHQVTQMGQEVILRCVPISNHLYFYWYRQILGQKVEFLVSFYNNEISEKSEIFDDQFSVERPDGSNFTLKIRSTKLEDSAMYFCASRKEGNTEAFFGQGTRLTVV.

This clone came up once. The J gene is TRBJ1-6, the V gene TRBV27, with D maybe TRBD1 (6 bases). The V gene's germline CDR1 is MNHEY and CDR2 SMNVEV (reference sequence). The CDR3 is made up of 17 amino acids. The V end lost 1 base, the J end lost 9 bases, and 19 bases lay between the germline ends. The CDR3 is CASSLLGGAPSSSPLHF. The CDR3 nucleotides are TGTGCCAGCAGTTTATTAGGGGGAGCCCCTTCAAGTTCACCCCTCCACTTT.

CDR3 nucleotide sequence: TGTGCCAGCAGTGCCGGGACAGGGATAAAGGGAAATCAGCCCCAGCATTTT. Its protein product is CASSAGTGIKGNQPQHF. This chain connects TRBV6-1 to TRBJ1-5, with TRBD1 matching over 9 bases. This CDR3 spans 17 amino acids. Losses at the gene ends were 4 bases for V and 4 bases for J; bases not matched to a gene: 11. Germline V CDR1 and CDR2: MNHNS, SASEGT.

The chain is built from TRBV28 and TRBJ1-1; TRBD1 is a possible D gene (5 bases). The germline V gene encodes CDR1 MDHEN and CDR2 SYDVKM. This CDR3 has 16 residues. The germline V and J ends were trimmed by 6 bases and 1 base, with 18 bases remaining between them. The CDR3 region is CASSLPGGSGNTEAFF. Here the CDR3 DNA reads TGTGCCAGCAGCCTACCGGGGGGGTCCGGGAACACTGAAGCTTTCTTT.

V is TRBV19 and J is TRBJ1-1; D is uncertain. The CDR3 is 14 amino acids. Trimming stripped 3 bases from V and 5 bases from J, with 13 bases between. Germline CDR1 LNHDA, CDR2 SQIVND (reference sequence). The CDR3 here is CASSITETGTEAFF. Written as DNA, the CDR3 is TGTGCCAGTAGTATCACGGAGACGGGAACTGAAGCTTTCTTT.

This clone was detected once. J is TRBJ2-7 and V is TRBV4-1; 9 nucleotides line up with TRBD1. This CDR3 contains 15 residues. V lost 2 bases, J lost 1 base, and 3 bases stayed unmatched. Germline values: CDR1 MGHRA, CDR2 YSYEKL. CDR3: CASSQRTGASYEQYF. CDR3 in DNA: TGCGCCAGCAGCCAAAGGACAGGGGCTTCCTACGAGCAGTACTTC.

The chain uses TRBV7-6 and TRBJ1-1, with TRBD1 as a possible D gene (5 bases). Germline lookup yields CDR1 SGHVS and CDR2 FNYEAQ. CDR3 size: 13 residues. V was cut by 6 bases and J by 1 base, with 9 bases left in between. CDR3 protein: CASSPQGNTEAFF. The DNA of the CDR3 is TGTGCCAGCAGTCCCCAGGGGAACACTGAAGCTTTCTTT.

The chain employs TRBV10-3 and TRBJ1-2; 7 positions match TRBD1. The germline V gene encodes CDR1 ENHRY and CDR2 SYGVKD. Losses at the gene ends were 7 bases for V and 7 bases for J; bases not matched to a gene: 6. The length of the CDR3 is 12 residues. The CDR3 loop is CAINKSGGGYTF. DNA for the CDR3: TGTGCCATCAACAAATCAGGGGGTGGCTACACCTTC.

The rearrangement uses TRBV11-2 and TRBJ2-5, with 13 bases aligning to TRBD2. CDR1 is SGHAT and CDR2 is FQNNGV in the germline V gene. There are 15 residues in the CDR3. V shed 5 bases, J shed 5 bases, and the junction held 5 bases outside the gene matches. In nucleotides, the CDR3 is TGTGCCAGCAGCGGACTAGCGGGGGCTTCTGAGACCCAGTACTTC. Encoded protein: CASSGLAGASETQYF.

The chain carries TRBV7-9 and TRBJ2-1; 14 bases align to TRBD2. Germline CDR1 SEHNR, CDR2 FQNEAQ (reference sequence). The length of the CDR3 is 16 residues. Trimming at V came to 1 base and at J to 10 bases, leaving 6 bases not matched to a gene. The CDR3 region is CASSLGGTSGGKEQFF. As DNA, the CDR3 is TGTGCCAGCAGCTTAGGTGGGACTAGCGGGGGCAAAGAGCAGTTCTTC.

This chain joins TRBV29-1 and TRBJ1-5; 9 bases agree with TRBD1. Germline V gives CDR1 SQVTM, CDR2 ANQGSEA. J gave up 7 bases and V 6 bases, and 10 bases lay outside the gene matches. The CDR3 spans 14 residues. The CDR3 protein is CSVSTDRGNQPQHF. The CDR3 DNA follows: TGCAGCGTCTCCACGGACAGGGGAAACCAGCCCCAGCATTTT.

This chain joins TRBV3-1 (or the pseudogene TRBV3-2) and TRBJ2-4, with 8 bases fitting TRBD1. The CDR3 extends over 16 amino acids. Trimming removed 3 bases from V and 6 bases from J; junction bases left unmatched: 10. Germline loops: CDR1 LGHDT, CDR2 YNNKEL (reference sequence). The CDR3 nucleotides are TGTGCCAGCAGCCATTTCGCAGGGGGCGATGGAAACATTCAGTACTTC. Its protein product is CASSHFAGGDGNIQYF.

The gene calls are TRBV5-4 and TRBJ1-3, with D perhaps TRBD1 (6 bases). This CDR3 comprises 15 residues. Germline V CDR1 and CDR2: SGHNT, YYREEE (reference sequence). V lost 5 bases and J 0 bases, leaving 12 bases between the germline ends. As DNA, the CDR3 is TGTGCCAGCAGTACGGACAGTCTCTCTGGAAACACCATATATTTT. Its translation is CASSTDSLSGNTIYF.

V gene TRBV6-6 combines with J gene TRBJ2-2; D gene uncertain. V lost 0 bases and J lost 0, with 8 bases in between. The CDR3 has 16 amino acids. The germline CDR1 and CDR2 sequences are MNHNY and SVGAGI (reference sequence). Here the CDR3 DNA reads TGTGCCAGCAGTTACTCGGCAGAATCGAACACCGGGGAGCTGTTTTTT. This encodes CASSYSAESNTGELFF.

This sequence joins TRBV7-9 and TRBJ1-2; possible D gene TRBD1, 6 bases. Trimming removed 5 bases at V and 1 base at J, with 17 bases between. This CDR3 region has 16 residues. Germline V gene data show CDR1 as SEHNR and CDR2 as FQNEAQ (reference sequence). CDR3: CASSTPTTGYNYGYTF. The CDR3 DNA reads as TGTGCCAGCAGCACTCCTACCACAGGGTATAACTATGGCTACACCTTC. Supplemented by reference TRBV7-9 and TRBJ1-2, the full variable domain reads DTGVSQNPRHKITKRGQNVTFRCDPISEHNRLYWYRQTLGQGPEFLTYFQNEAQLEKSRLLSDRFSAERPKGSFSTLEIQRTEQGDSAMYLCASSTPTTGYNYGYTFGSGTRLTVV.

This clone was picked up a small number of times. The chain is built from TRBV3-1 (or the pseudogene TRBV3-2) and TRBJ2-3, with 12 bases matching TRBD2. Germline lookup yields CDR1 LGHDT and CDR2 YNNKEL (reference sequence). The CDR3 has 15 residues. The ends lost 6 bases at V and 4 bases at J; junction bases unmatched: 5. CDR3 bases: TGTGCCAGCAGTTCTAGCGGGGGGGGCCCAGATACGCAGTATTTT. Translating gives CASSSSGGGPDTQYF.

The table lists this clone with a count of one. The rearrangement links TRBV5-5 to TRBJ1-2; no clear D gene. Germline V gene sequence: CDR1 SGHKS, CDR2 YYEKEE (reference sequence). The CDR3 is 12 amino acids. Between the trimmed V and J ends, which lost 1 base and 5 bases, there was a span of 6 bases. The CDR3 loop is CASSLSGYGYTF. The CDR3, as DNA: TGTGCCAGCAGCTTGTCGGGATATGGCTACACCTTC.